The 4 T cell receptor beta chains reported below all come from one sample, sequenced in a study of CD8+CD57+ T cells in acquired aplastic anemia. Genomic DNA provided the template from which TCR beta VDJ and CDR3 profiles were obtained. MiXCR was run by TCRdb on the reads, yielding one entry per CDR3 protein. This sample has some 170,000 distinct CDR3 sequences, with roughly 48% found just once. Patients sequenced had flow cytometry evidence of CD8+CD57+ cell expansion. The sequencing sample was made of sorted CD4+, CD8+, or CD8+CD57+ T cells (not recorded which) from PBMCs. These receptors were obtained from a human donor with aplastic anemia.

In this sample, this clonotype turned up once. The chain combines TRBV10-3 with TRBJ1-1; D not resolved. This CDR3 region has 15 residues. In germline, CDR1 is ENHRY, CDR2 SYGVKD. V lost 5 bases to trimming and J lost 4 bases, with 17 bases between them. The CDR3 spells CAISKEVTVRTEAFF. The CDR3 region has the DNA TGTGCCATCAGTAAGGAGGTAACAGTTCGCACTGAAGCTTTCTTT.

In this sample, this clonotype turned up many times. The chain is built from TRBV18 and TRBJ2-7, with D maybe TRBD1 (5 bases). Per germline, CDR1 KGHSH and CDR2 LQKENI. V was cut by 0 bases and J by 4 bases, with 22 bases left in between. CDR3 length: 18 residues. CDR3 region: CASSPPEPNMVGLYEQYF. CDR3 DNA: TGTGCCAGCTCACCACCGGAACCCAATATGGTGGGGCTGTACGAGCAGTACTTC. Filled out from reference TRBV18 and TRBJ2-7, the complete variable domain reads NAGVMQNPRHLVRRRGQEARLRCSPMKGHSHVYWYRQLPEEGLKFMVYLQKENIIDESGMPKERFSAEFPKEGPSILRIQQVVRGDSAAYFCASSPPEPNMVGLYEQYFGPGTRLTVT.

This clonotype has ten or more counts. This rearrangement joins TRBV25-1 to TRBJ2-3; D is unclear. The length of the CDR3 is 11 residues. V dropped 8 bases and J dropped 4 bases, with 7 bases sitting between them. Germline V gene data show CDR1 as MGHDK and CDR2 as SYGVNS. CDR3 in DNA: TGTGCCAGCGGTACCGCAGATACGCAGTATTTT. Translation gives CASGTADTQYF.

The sample holds many counts of this clonotype. The genes are TRBV10-3 and TRBJ2-3; D is possibly TRBD1 (5 bases). Germline V CDR1 and CDR2: ENHRY, SYGVKD. The CDR3 length is 13 residues. Trimming removed 4 bases at V and 4 bases at J, with 9 bases between. The CDR3 sequence: CAISVKGADTQYF. CDR3 coding DNA: TGTGCCATCAGTGTCAAAGGGGCAGATACGCAGTATTTT.